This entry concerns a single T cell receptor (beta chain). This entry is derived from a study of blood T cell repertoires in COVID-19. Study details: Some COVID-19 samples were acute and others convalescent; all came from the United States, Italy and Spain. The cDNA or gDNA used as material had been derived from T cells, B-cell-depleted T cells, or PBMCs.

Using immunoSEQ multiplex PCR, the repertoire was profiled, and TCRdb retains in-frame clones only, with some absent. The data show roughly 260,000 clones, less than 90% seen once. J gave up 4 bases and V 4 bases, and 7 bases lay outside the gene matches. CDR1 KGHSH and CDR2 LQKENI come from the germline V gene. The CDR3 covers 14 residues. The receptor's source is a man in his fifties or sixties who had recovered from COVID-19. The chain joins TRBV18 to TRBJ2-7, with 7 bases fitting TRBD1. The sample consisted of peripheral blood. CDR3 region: CASSRSGGSYEQYF. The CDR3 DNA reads TGTGCCAGCTCACGGTCAGGGGGATCTTACGAGCAGTACTTC.